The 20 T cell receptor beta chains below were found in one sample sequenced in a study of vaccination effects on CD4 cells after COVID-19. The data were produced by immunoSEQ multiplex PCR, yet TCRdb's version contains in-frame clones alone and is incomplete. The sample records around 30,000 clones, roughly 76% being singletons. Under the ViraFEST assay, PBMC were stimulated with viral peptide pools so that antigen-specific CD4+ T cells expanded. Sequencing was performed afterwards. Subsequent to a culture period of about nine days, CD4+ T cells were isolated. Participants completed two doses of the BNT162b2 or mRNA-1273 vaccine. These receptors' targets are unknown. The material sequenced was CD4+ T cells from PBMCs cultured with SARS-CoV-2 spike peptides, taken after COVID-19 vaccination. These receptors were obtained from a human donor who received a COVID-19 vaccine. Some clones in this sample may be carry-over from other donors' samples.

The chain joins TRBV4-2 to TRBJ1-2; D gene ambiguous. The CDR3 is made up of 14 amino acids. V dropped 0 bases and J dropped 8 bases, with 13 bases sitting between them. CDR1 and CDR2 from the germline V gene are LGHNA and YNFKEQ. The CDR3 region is CASSQDRRWEGYTF. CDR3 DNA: TGTGCCAGCAGCCAAGATCGTAGATGGGAGGGCTACACCTTC.

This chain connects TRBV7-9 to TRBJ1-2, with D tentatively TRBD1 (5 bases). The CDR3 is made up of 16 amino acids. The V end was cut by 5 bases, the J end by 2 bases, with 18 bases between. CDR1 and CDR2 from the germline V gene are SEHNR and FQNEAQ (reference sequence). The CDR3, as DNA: TGTGCCAGCAGCCCGAGCCCCTTAGGGGAGAACTATGGCTACACCTTC. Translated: CASSPSPLGENYGYTF.

The CDR3 nucleotides are TGTGCCAGCTCACCTCAGGAAACCGGGGAGCAGTACGTC. Its protein is CASSPQETGEQYV. The V gene is TRBV18, the J gene TRBJ2-7; no reliable D call. V gave up 3 bases and J gave up 7 bases, with 13 bases separating them. The CDR3 loop spans 13 amino acids. Germline CDR1 is KGHSH and CDR2 is LQKENI.

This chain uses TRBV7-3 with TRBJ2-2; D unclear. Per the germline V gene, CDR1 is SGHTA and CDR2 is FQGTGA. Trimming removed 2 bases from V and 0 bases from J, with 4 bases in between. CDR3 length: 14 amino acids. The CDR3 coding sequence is TGTGCCAGCAGCTTACAATCGAACACCGGGGAGCTGTTTTTT. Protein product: CASSLQSNTGELFF.

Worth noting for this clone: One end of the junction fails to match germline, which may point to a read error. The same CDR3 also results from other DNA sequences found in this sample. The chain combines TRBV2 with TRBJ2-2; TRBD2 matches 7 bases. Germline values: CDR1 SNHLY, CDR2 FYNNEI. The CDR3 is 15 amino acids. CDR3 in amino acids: CASSESGGNTGELFF. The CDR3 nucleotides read TGTGCCAGTAGTGAGTCGGGGGGGAACACCGGGGAGCTGTTTTTT.

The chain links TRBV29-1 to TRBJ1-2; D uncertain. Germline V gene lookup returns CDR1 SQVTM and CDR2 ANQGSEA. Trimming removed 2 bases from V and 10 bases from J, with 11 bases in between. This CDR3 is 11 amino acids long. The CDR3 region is CSVESPGNYTF. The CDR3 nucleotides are TGCAGCGTTGAAAGCCCGGGAAACTACACCTTC.

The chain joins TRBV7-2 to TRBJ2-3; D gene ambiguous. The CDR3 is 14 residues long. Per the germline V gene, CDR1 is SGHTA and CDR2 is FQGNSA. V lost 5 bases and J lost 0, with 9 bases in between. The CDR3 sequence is CASSPHQSTDTQYF. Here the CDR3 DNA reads TGTGCCAGCAGCCCCCACCAGAGCACAGATACGCAGTATTTT.

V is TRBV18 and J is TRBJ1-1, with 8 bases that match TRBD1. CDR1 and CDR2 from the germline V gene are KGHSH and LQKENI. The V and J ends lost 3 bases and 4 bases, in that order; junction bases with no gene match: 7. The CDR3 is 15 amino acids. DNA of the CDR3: TGTGCCAGCTCACCGAGTCAGGGGGCCGTCACTGAAGCTTTCTTT. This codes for CASSPSQGAVTEAFF.

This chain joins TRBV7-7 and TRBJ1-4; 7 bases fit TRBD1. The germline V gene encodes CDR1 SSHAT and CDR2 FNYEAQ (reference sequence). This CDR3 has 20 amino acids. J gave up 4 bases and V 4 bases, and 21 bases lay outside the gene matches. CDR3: CASSSRLRDRGVTGNEKLFF. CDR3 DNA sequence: TGTGCCAGCAGCTCCAGACTCCGGGACAGAGGGGTTACTGGTAATGAAAAACTGTTTTTT. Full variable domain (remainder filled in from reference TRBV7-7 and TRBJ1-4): GAGVSQSPRYKVTKRGQDVTLRCDPISSHATLYWYQQALGQGPEFLTYFNYEAQPDKSGLPSDRFSAERPEGSISTLTIQRTEQRDSAMYRCASSSRLRDRGVTGNEKLFFGSGTQLSVL.

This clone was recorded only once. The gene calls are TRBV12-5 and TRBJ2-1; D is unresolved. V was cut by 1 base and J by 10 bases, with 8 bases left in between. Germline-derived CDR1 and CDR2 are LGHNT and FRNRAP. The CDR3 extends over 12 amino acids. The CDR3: CASGLGFQEQFF. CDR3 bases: TGTGCTAGTGGTTTGGGCTTCCAGGAGCAGTTCTTC.

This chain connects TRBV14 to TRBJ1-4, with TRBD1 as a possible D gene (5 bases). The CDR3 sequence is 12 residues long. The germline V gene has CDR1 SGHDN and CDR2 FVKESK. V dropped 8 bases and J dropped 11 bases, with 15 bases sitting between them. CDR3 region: CASRWGPGKLFF. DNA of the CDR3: TGTGCCAGCCGGTGGGGCCCCGGGAAACTGTTTTTT.

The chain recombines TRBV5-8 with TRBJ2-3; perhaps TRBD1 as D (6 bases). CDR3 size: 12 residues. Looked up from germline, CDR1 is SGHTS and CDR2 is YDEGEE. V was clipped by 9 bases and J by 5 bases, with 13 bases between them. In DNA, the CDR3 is TGTGCCACGGCAGGGGCCGGAGATACGCAGTATTTT. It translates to CATAGAGDTQYF.

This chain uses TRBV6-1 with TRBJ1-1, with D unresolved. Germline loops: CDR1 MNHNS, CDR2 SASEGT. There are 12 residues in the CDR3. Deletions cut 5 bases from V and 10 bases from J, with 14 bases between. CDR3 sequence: CASSSLGERAFF. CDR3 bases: TGTGCCAGCAGTTCCCTTGGGGAGAGAGCTTTCTTT.

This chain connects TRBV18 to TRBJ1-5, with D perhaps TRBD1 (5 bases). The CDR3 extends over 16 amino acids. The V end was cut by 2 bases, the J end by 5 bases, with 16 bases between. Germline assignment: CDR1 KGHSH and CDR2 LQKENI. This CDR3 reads CASSPAGGDRDQPQHF. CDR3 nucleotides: TGTGCCAGCTCACCAGCTGGGGGTGATCGAGATCAGCCCCAGCATTTT.

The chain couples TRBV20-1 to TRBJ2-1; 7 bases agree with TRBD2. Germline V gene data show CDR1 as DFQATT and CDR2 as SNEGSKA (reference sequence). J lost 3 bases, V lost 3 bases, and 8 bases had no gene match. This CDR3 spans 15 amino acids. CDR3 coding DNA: TGCAGTGCTAGTCGTCCGGGGGGACTCTACAATGAGCAGTTCTTC. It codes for CSASRPGGLYNEQFF.

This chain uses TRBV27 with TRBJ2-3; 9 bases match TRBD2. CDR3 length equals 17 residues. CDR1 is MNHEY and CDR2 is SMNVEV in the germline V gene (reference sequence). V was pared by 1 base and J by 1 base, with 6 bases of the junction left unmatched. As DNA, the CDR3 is TGTGCCAGCAGTTTATGGGCTAGCGGGGTTGGCACAGATACGCAGTATTTT. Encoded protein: CASSLWASGVGTDTQYF.

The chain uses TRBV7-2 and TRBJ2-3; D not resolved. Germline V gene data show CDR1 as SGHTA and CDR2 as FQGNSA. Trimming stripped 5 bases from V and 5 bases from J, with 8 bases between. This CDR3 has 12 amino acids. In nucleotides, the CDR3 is TGTGCCAGCAGCCTCCAAATAGATACGCAGTATTTT. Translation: CASSLQIDTQYF.

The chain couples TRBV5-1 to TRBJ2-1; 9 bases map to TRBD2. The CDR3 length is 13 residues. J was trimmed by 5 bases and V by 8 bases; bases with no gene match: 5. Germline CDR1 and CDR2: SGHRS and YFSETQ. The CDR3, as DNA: TGCGCCAGTCGCGGGGGGGTAAACAATGAGCAGTTCTTC. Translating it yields CASRGGVNNEQFF.

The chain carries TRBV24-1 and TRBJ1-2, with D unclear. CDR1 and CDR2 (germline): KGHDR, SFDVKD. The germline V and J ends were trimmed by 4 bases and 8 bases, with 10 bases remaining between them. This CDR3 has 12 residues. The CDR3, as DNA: TGTGCCACCAGTGAATCGGTTGGAGGCTACACCTTC. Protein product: CATSESVGGYTF.

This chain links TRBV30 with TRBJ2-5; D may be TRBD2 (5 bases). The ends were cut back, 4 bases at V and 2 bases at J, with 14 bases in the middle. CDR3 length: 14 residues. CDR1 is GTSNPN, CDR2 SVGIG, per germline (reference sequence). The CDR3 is CAWTLGRRQETQYF. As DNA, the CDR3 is TGTGCCTGGACCTTAGGCCGGAGGCAAGAGACCCAGTACTTC.